This T cell receptor (beta chain) was observed in a study of T cells expressing NK-cell markers. This CDR3 is 16 amino acids long. From germline, CDR1 is MGHRA and CDR2 YSYEKL. TCRdb derives one entry per CDR3 protein from the 5' RACE reads, leaving out DNA. This listing includes some 440,000 distinct CDR3 sequences. Sequenced material: blood T cells: a sorted CD56 or NKG2C T cell subset, CD4+ or CD8+ T cells, or bulk PBMC T cells (not recorded which). The chain uses TRBV4-1 and TRBJ1-1. This clonotype was obtained from a woman between 45 and 65 years old in good health. This CDR3 reads CASSQEARILNTEAFF.